This entry lists 22 T cell receptor beta chains sequenced from one sample in a study of shared clonotypes between healthy human individuals (dated by TCRdb to the early 2020s). Receptor amplification or capture employed the immunoSEQ multiplex PCR assay. Here the immuneACCESS table is served through TCRdb, limited to in-frame sequences with V and J called. Missing clones are a known gap in these copies; in checked studies unresolved V genes cover under half, and the rest lacks a known reason. The sample table lists approximately 2,200,000 clones, about 92% of them with a count of one. More than 1.5% of the sample is in the top ten clones. CD8 naive samples consisted of CD45RO-negative cells that were positively selected for CCR7, yielding a CD45RA+CCR7+ population without TemRA cells. Sequencing was carried out using naive CD8+ T cells from PBMCs. The sample's cell subset or site label, in plain terms: CD45RA+CCR7+. These receptors were taken from a man aged 18 to 35 in good health. Some clones in this sample may be carry-over from other donors' samples.

The chain joins TRBV5-1 to TRBJ2-1, with TRBD2 identical over 7 bases. The CDR3 contains 15 residues. Unmatched junction bases numbered 5, after V lost 5 bases and J lost 0 bases. The germline V gene has CDR1 SGHRS and CDR2 YFSETQ. The CDR3 region is CASRLTSFSYNEQFF. The CDR3 DNA sequence: TGCGCCAGCAGATTGACTAGCTTCTCCTACAATGAGCAGTTCTTC.

The CDR3 DNA reads TGTGCCAGCAGCTTTAGCGGGAGAGTGGTAGATACGCAGTATTTT. Its translation is CASSFSGRVVDTQYF. The V call is TRBV7-9, the J call TRBJ2-3; 9 nucleotides agree with TRBD2. The CDR3 length is 15 residues. Germline loops: CDR1 SEHNR, CDR2 FQNEAQ (reference sequence). V shed 3 bases and J 5 bases; nucleotides not matched to a gene: 6.

The genes are TRBV5-1 and TRBJ1-1, with D perhaps TRBD1 (5 bases). Between the trimmed V and J ends, which lost 2 bases and 2 bases, there was a span of 13 bases. The CDR3 consists of 15 residues. Germline loops: CDR1 SGHRS, CDR2 YFSETQ. The CDR3 protein is CASSLYRQPNTEAFF. In nucleotides, the CDR3 is TGCGCCAGCAGCTTATATAGACAGCCAAACACTGAAGCTTTCTTT.

The rearrangement joins TRBV6-5 to TRBJ2-2, with TRBD1 identical over 8 bases. Germline values: CDR1 MNHEY, CDR2 SVGAGI. J lost 4 bases, V lost 4 bases, and 5 bases had no gene match. CDR3 length: 15 amino acids. The CDR3 coding sequence is TGTGCCAGCAGTTTCGGGACAGGTTCCACCGGGGAGCTGTTTTTT. Protein sequence: CASSFGTGSTGELFF.

CDR3 in amino acids: CAISGLYLTGENTEAFF. In DNA form, the CDR3 reads TGTGCCATCAGTGGCCTTTACCTTACAGGGGAGAACACTGAAGCTTTCTTT. The chain has TRBV10-3 and TRBJ1-1; TRBD1 matches at 7 bases. V lost 4 bases to trimming and J lost 1 base; unmatched junction nucleotides: 12. Germline CDR1 and CDR2: ENHRY and SYGVKD. CDR3 length: 17 amino acids.

The chain employs TRBV9 and TRBJ2-7; the match to TRBD1 covers 9 bases. V lost 4 bases and J lost 5; bases outside the gene matches: 4. There are 13 residues in the CDR3. Germline V gene sequence: CDR1 SGDLS, CDR2 YYNGEE. The CDR3 sequence is CASSPGTGHEQYF. CDR3 nucleotides: TGTGCCAGCAGCCCCGGGACAGGGCACGAGCAGTACTTC.

This clone was seen a single time. The chain combines TRBV27 with TRBJ2-1, with TRBD1 as a possible D gene (6 bases). Per the germline V gene, CDR1 is MNHEY and CDR2 is SMNVEV (reference sequence). The CDR3 runs 15 residues. V was clipped by 5 bases and J by 9 bases, with 20 bases between them. CDR3 nucleotides: TGTGCCAGCAGTCGGCCGGGACAACTACCCCCTGAGCAGTTCTTC. It yields the protein CASSRPGQLPPEQFF.

The chain couples TRBV28 to TRBJ2-7, with 11 bases aligning to TRBD2. CDR3 length: 19 amino acids. Germline V lookup: CDR1 MDHEN, CDR2 SYDVKM. V trimming: 1 base; J trimming: 1 base; junction bases outside the gene matches: 12. The CDR3 sequence is CASSLSASGRSRRSYEQYF. The CDR3 DNA reads TGTGCCAGCAGTTTATCCGCTAGCGGGAGGAGTAGGAGGTCCTACGAGCAGTACTTC. Full variable domain (missing parts from reference TRBV28 and TRBJ2-7): DVKVTQSSRYLVKRTGEKVFLECVQDMDHENMFWYRQDPGLGLRLIYFSYDVKMKEKGDIPEGYSVSREKKERFSLILESASTNQTSMYLCASSLSASGRSRRSYEQYFGPGTRLTVT.

The V gene is TRBV6-5, the J gene TRBJ2-1; TRBD1 matches at 9 bases. V shed 6 bases, J shed 6 bases, and the junction held 6 bases outside the gene matches. Germline CDR1 and CDR2: MNHEY and SVGAGI. The CDR3 runs 14 residues. The CDR3: CASSTGTGLNEQFF. The CDR3 DNA sequence: TGTGCCAGCAGCACCGGGACAGGGCTCAATGAGCAGTTCTTC.

This chain connects TRBV27 to TRBJ2-3, with D unresolved. In germline, CDR1 is MNHEY, CDR2 SMNVEV (reference sequence). The CDR3 contains 14 residues. This chain's CDR3 is CTARSGYGTDTQYF. CDR3 nucleotide sequence: TGTACCGCGAGGAGTGGGTACGGCACAGATACGCAGTATTTT.

This clone was recorded only once. The chain links TRBV27 to TRBJ2-7; the match to TRBD2 covers 11 bases. After removal of 2 bases from V and 3 bases from J, the junction contained 6 bases not matched to a gene. CDR1 and CDR2 (germline): MNHEY, SMNVEV (reference sequence). This CDR3 spans 16 amino acids. CDR3 nucleotides: TGTGCCAGCAGTTTAATCGGGACTAGCGGACACTACGAGCAGTACTTC. This codes for CASSLIGTSGHYEQYF.

This chain links TRBV11-2 with TRBJ2-1; the D is unclear. The length of the CDR3 is 15 residues. Germline V gene lookup returns CDR1 SGHAT and CDR2 FQNNGV. Trimming pared 7 bases from V and 2 bases from J, leaving 15 bases between. The CDR3 DNA reads TGTGCCAGCACCGAAGGCCAACTTCCCTACAATGAGCAGTTCTTC. This translates into CASTEGQLPYNEQFF.

This chain connects TRBV6-1 to TRBJ2-1; the D gene is possibly TRBD2 (6 bases). V dropped 3 bases and J dropped 3 bases, with 21 bases sitting between them. This CDR3 region has 18 residues. Germline V gives CDR1 MNHNS, CDR2 SASEGT. In DNA, the CDR3 is TGTGCCAGCAGTGACGACACTACACTAGCTTCCTTCTACAATGAGCAGTTCTTC. Translating gives CASSDDTTLASFYNEQFF.

Details on this clone: Distinct nucleotide sequences in the sample also encode this CDR3. This chain joins TRBV6-5 and TRBJ2-7, with a possible D match to TRBD1 (6 bases). Trimming took off 0 bases at V and 1 base at J, with 13 bases between the two ends. The CDR3 is made up of 16 amino acids. In germline, CDR1 is MNHEY, CDR2 SVGAGI. CDR3: CASSYSTGQKSYEQYF. The CDR3 coding sequence is TGTGCCAGCAGTTACTCAACCGGACAGAAGTCCTACGAGCAGTACTTC.

This clone came up once. This sequence joins TRBV6-5 and TRBJ1-5; TRBD1 might be the D (6 bases). Per germline, CDR1 MNHEY and CDR2 SVGAGI. Trimming removed 4 bases at V and 7 bases at J, with 20 bases between. CDR3 length: 16 residues. The CDR3: CASSSRPGGGEQPQHF. Here the CDR3 DNA reads TGTGCCAGCAGTTCCCGGCCCGGGGGCGGGGAGCAGCCCCAGCATTTT.

This chain connects TRBV7-9 to TRBJ1-2, with a tentative D call TRBD1 (6 bases). CDR3 length: 16 amino acids. Germline V gene lookup returns CDR1 SEHNR and CDR2 FQNEAQ (reference sequence). V gave up 5 bases and J gave up 1 base, with 17 bases separating them. CDR3 loop: CASSPSPTGINYGYTF. The CDR3 DNA sequence: TGTGCCAGCAGCCCGTCCCCTACAGGGATTAACTATGGCTACACCTTC. Supplemented by reference TRBV7-9 and TRBJ1-2, the full variable domain reads DTGVSQNPRHKITKRGQNVTFRCDPISEHNRLYWYRQTLGQGPEFLTYFQNEAQLEKSRLLSDRFSAERPKGSFSTLEIQRTEQGDSAMYLCASSPSPTGINYGYTFGSGTRLTVV.

CDR3 coding DNA: TGTGCCAGCAGTTTAGGTGACACCTACGAGCAGTACTTC. Translated, it gives CASSLGDTYEQYF. V is TRBV27 and J is TRBJ2-7; D is ambiguous. Germline V gene sequence: CDR1 MNHEY, CDR2 SMNVEV (reference sequence). The CDR3 sequence is 13 residues long. Trimming took 2 bases from V and 2 from J, leaving 7 bases between them.

The chain employs TRBV18 and TRBJ2-7, with TRBD1 matching over 8 bases. The CDR3 is 15 amino acids. V dropped 2 bases and J dropped 3; count of bases not matched to a gene: 6. In germline, CDR1 is KGHSH, CDR2 LQKENI. The CDR3 DNA follows: TGTGCCAGCTCACCAGAACGAGGACAGGGCTACGAGCAGTACTTC. This codes for CASSPERGQGYEQYF.

The V gene is TRBV7-2, the J gene TRBJ2-3, with 8 bases matching TRBD2. The CDR3 loop spans 15 amino acids. Germline lookup yields CDR1 SGHTA and CDR2 FQGNSA. V gave up 2 bases and J gave up 5 bases; unmatched junction bases: 6. The chain's CDR3 is CASSLTGGSLDTQYF. The CDR3 nucleotides read TGTGCCAGCAGCTTAACGGGAGGGTCCTTAGATACGCAGTATTTT.

This chain joins TRBV18 and TRBJ2-1; TRBD2 matches at 13 bases. The germline gives CDR1 KGHSH, CDR2 LQKENI. This CDR3 region has 16 residues. Trimming cost V 3 bases and J 6 bases; bases outside gene matches: 5. The CDR3 sequence: CASSPDGTSGINEQFF. The CDR3 bases are TGTGCCAGCTCACCCGACGGGACTAGCGGGATCAATGAGCAGTTCTTC.

The CDR3 sequence is CASSQLLHQPQHF. The CDR3 nucleotides are TGCGCCAGCAGCCAACTCCTTCATCAGCCCCAGCATTTT. The chain has TRBV4-3 and TRBJ1-5; no clear D gene. Trimming removed 2 bases from V and 5 bases from J, with 7 bases in between. The CDR3 runs 13 residues. CDR1 is LGHNA and CDR2 is YSLEER in the germline V gene.

Comments on this clone: Other DNA sequences within the sample encode an identical CDR3. The chain combines TRBV7-9 with TRBJ2-5; D is ambiguous. The germline gives CDR1 SEHNR, CDR2 FQNEAQ (reference sequence). This CDR3 spans 14 amino acids. V was cut by 5 bases and J by 5 bases, with 15 bases left in between. CDR3: CASSPPVRQETQYF. The CDR3 nucleotides are TGTGCCAGCAGCCCCCCCGTCAGGCAGGAGACCCAGTACTTC.